Detailed here is one TCR beta chain. Trimming left V 4 bases short and J 3 bases short, with 13 bases between. CDR1 is SGHKS and CDR2 is YYEKEE in the germline V gene (reference sequence). This CDR3 comprises 14 residues. In the original workflow: Nucleated cell number was recorded as an estimate derived from reference gene primer amplification. The data were produced by immunoSEQ multiplex PCR, yet TCRdb's version contains in-frame clones alone and is incomplete. That table supplies the V and J calls and clone size; D and trimming were determined from the DNA. Found here are 130,000 to 150,000 clones, around 83% of them singletons; the top ten hold about 3%. The data derive from a study of blood T cell repertoires in COVID-19. Study in general: Sites in the United States, Italy and Spain provided acute and convalescent COVID-19 samples. From T cells, B-cell-depleted T cells, or PBMCs came the material, which was cDNA or gDNA.

Sequencing used peripheral blood. The TCR sequence derives from a woman aged 80 or older with acute or convalescent COVID-19. The chain has TRBV5-5 and TRBJ1-2; a possible D gene is TRBD1 (6 bases). In DNA form, the CDR3 reads TGTGCCAGCAGCAGAACCGCAGGGGACTATGGCTACACCTTC. This gives the protein CASSRTAGDYGYTF.